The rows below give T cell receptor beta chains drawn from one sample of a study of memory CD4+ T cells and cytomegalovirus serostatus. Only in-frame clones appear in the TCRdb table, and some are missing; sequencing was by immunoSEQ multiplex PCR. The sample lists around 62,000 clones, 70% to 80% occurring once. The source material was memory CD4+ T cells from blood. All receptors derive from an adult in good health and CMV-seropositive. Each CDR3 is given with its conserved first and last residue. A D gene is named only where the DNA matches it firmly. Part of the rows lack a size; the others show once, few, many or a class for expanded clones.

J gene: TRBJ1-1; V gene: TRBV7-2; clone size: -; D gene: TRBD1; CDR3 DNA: TGTGCCAGCAGCTTCTCAGGGGGGAACACTGAAGCTTTCTTT; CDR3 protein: CASSFSGGNTEAFF
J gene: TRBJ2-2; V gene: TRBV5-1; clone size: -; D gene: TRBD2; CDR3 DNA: TGCGCCAGCAGCATTTGGACTAGCGATACCGGGGAGCTGTTTTTT; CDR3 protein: CASSIWTSDTGELFF
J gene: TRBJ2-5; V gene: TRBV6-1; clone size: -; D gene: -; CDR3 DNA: TGTGCCGGCACGGAAATCGGCCAAGAGACCCAGTACTTC; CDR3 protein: CAGTEIGQETQYF
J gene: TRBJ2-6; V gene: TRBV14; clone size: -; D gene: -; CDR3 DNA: TGTGCCAGCAGCCAAGAGGCTTACGAGGGCCTGACTTTC; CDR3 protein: CASSQEAYEGLTF
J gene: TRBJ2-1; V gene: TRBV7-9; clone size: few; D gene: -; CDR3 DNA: TGTGCCAGCAGCGGCCGGGACACGCACAATGAGCAGTTCTTC; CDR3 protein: CASSGRDTHNEQFF
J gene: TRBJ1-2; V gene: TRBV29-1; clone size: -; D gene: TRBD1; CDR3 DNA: TGCAGCGTCACCGGACAGGGGGACTATGGCTACACCTTC; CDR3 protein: CSVTGQGDYGYTF
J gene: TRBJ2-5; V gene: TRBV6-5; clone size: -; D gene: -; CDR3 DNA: TGTGCCAGCAGCCCTTTCCCGGGGGCCGGGGAGACCCAGTACTTC; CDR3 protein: CASSPFPGAGETQYF
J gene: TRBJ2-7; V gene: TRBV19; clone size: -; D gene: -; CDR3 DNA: TGTGCCAGTAGTATTCGGGCGGTCTCCTACGAGCAGTACTTC; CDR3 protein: CASSIRAVSYEQYF
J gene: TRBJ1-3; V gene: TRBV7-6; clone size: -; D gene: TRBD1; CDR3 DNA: TGTGCCAGCAGCTGGACAGGGACTGGAAACACCATATATTTT; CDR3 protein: CASSWTGTGNTIYF
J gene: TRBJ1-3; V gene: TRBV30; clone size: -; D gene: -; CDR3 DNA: TGTGCCTGGAGTGCCCATAGTGGAAACACCATATATTTT; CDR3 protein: CAWSAHSGNTIYF
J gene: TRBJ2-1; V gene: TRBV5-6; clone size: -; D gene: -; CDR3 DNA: TGTGCCAGCAGCCCGGGACTCCTCGGTAATGAGCAGTTCTTC; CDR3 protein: CASSPGLLGNEQFF
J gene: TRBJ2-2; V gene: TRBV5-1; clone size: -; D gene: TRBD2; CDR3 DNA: TGCGCCAGCAGAAAAGGTGGACTAGCGGGAACCGGGGAGCTGTTTTTT; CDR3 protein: CASRKGGLAGTGELFF
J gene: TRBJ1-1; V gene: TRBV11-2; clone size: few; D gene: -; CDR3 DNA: TGTGCCAGCAGCTTCTCTGGGTTGGGCACTGAAGCTTTCTTT; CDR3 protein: CASSFSGLGTEAFF
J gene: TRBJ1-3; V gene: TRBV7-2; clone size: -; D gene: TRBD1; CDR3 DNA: TGTGCCAGCAGCGAGGACAGGGCTGGAAACACCATATATTTT; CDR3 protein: CASSEDRAGNTIYF
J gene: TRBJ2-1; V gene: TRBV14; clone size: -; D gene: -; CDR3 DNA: TGTGCCAGCAGCCAAGATCCAGGGGATGAGCAGTTCTTC; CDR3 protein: CASSQDPGDEQFF